This T cell receptor (beta chain) was recovered during a study of blood T cell repertoires in COVID-19. TCRdb keeps only in-frame clones here, not all; method: immunoSEQ multiplex PCR. The data show about 190,000 clones, around nine tenths seen once. This CDR3 is 13 amino acids long. Germline CDR1 and CDR2: PRHDT and FYEKMQ (reference sequence). With 3 bases clipped from V and 6 bases from J, the junction kept 1 base outside the gene matches. The TCR comes from a woman between 18 and 29 years old who had recovered from COVID-19. The chain uses TRBV13 and TRBJ2-1, with 8 bases aligning to TRBD2. Specimen: peripheral blood. The CDR3 region has the DNA TGTGCCAGCAGCTTTGGGACTAGCAATGAGCAGTTCTTC. This gives the protein CASSFGTSNEQFF.